A single sample gave rise to the 25 T cell receptor beta chains below, sequenced in a study of T cell changes during pregnancy in multiple sclerosis (dated 2019 in TCRdb). Library preparation was by the immunoSEQ multiplex PCR assay. TCRdb retrieved this table from immuneACCESS and kept in-frame rearrangements only. Not all clones are present; in checked studies, unresolved V genes account for under half, and no reason is known for the remainder. The table for this sample lists roughly 52,000 clones; 90% to 95% of them were counted only once. Around 5.9% of the sample is taken by the ten largest. Sequences were derived from CD8+ T cells from peripheral blood mononuclear cells, sampled before pregnancy. These receptors all stem from a female donor with multiple sclerosis, enrolled in a pregnancy study.

The V call is TRBV30, the J call TRBJ1-5; D is possibly TRBD1 (5 bases). There are 13 residues in the CDR3. Germline V gene data show CDR1 as GTSNPN and CDR2 as SVGIG (reference sequence). V lost 0 bases, J lost 6 bases, and 9 bases lay in between. The CDR3 is CAWSVTGFQPQHF. CDR3 sequence (DNA): TGTGCCTGGAGTGTAACAGGCTTTCAGCCCCAGCATTTT.

The genes are TRBV7-9 and TRBJ2-7; tentatively, D is TRBD1 (5 bases). This CDR3 has 14 residues. In germline, CDR1 is SEHNR, CDR2 FQNEAQ (reference sequence). The V gene lost 6 bases and the J gene lost 6 bases, with 18 bases spanning the gap. CDR3 sequence reads: CASRSGLRGGEQYF. CDR3 DNA sequence: TGTGCCAGCAGATCCGGGCTTAGGGGCGGCGAGCAGTACTTC.

The J gene is TRBJ2-5, the V gene TRBV7-9; D is unclear. V shed 7 bases and J shed 3 bases, with 9 bases lying between them. Germline V gene lookup returns CDR1 SEHNR and CDR2 FQNEAQ (reference sequence). CDR3 length: 12 amino acids. The CDR3 protein is CASTVREETQYF. The CDR3 DNA sequence: TGTGCCAGCACGGTTCGGGAAGAGACCCAGTACTTC.

The chain has TRBV11-2 and TRBJ2-7; possibly TRBD1 for D (6 bases). Germline CDR1 and CDR2: SGHAT and FQNNGV. The CDR3 contains 16 residues. Trimming took off 1 base at V and 3 bases at J, with 16 bases between the two ends. DNA for the CDR3: TGTGCCAGCAGCTTAGGGCCAGGGGATTGGGGCTACGAGCAGTACTTC. Amino acids: CASSLGPGDWGYEQYF.

The V call is TRBV5-6, the J call TRBJ2-1, with 11 bases aligning to TRBD2. The CDR3 covers 17 residues. Germline CDR1 SGHDT, CDR2 YYEEEE. Unmatched junction bases numbered 6, after V lost 4 bases and J lost 0 bases. The CDR3 reads CASSPGLAESSYNEQFF. The CDR3 DNA sequence: TGTGCCAGCAGCCCGGGACTAGCGGAGAGCTCCTACAATGAGCAGTTCTTC.

The chain couples TRBV7-8 to TRBJ1-3, with 7 positions matching TRBD1. From germline, CDR1 is SGHVS and CDR2 FQNEAQ. The V and J ends lost 6 bases and 8 bases, in that order; junction bases with no gene match: 13. CDR3 length: 15 amino acids. This CDR3 is CASSGGGAGDYTIYF. The CDR3 DNA reads as TGTGCCAGCAGTGGAGGGGGCGCGGGTGATTACACCATATATTTT.

The chain couples TRBV11-2 to TRBJ2-7; TRBD2 agrees at 9 bases. Trimming removed 3 bases from V and 1 base from J; junction bases left unmatched: 1. CDR3 length: 14 residues. Germline V gene lookup returns CDR1 SGHAT and CDR2 FQNNGV. The CDR3 here is CASSLTSGSYEQYF. The DNA for the CDR3 is TGTGCCAGCAGCTTGACTAGCGGTTCCTACGAGCAGTACTTC.

V and J are TRBV19 and TRBJ2-1; 9 positions agree with TRBD2. The germline gives CDR1 LNHDA, CDR2 SQIVND (reference sequence). Germline trimming cut 6 bases from V and 3 bases from J; bases unmatched to any gene: 12. CDR3 length: 17 residues. CDR3 DNA: TGTGCCAGTAGGATCCCCCGGCAGCGGGAGGTCTACAATGAGCAGTTCTTC. Amino acid sequence: CASRIPRQREVYNEQFF.

The DNA for the CDR3 is TGTGCCAGCAGCACCTCTAGCGGGAGAAACCACGAGCAGTACTTC. Its protein product is CASSTSSGRNHEQYF. The chain uses TRBV5-4 and TRBJ2-7; 10 bases fit TRBD2. The V gene's germline CDR1 is SGHNT and CDR2 YYREEE (reference sequence). The CDR3 has 15 amino acids. The ends lost 4 bases at V and 5 bases at J; junction bases unmatched: 9.

J is TRBJ2-3 and V is TRBV7-9, with a possible D match to TRBD1 (6 bases). The CDR3 spans 15 residues. CDR1 and CDR2 (germline): SEHNR, FQNEAQ (reference sequence). The V and J ends lost 6 bases and 0 bases respectively, with 13 bases between them. The CDR3 region is CASRAGVSSTDTQYF. The DNA for the CDR3 is TGTGCCAGCAGAGCAGGGGTTTCTAGCACAGATACGCAGTATTTT.

The chain recombines TRBV7-9 with TRBJ2-5, with a tentative D call TRBD1 (6 bases). The CDR3 is 14 residues long. Germline V lookup: CDR1 SEHNR, CDR2 FQNEAQ (reference sequence). V lost 2 bases and J 2 bases, leaving 9 bases between the germline ends. The CDR3 DNA reads TGTGCCAGCAGCTTAAGTACAGGGCAAGAGACCCAGTACTTC. Protein sequence: CASSLSTGQETQYF.

The rearrangement uses TRBV27 and TRBJ2-1; D perhaps matches TRBD2 (6 bases). The CDR3 spans 13 residues. The germline V gene encodes CDR1 MNHEY and CDR2 SMNVEV (reference sequence). Trimming stripped 10 bases from V and 5 bases from J, with 15 bases between. This CDR3 reads CATRDLNNNEQFF. CDR3 in DNA: TGTGCCACCAGGGACTTAAATAACAATGAGCAGTTCTTC.

The chain carries TRBV5-1 and TRBJ2-3; 11 nucleotides agree with TRBD2. The CDR3 is 20 residues long. J lost 2 bases, V lost 3 bases, and 17 bases had no gene match. Germline CDR1 and CDR2: SGHRS and YFSETQ. Written as DNA, the CDR3 is TGCGCCAGCAGCTCCCCTCCCCTAACCACTAGCGGGAGACCCACAGATACGCAGTATTTT. Translation: CASSSPPLTTSGRPTDTQYF.

This sequence joins TRBV19 and TRBJ2-2, with D perhaps matching TRBD2 (5 bases). The CDR3 totals 14 residues. V was pared by 6 bases and J by 7 bases, with 15 bases between. CDR1 is LNHDA, CDR2 SQIVND, per germline (reference sequence). CDR3: CASRVGAVGGELFF. DNA for the CDR3: TGTGCCAGTAGGGTGGGAGCGGTAGGCGGGGAGCTGTTTTTT.

J is TRBJ1-1 and V is TRBV15; D not certain. Germline assignment: CDR1 LNHNV and CDR2 YYDKDF (reference sequence). The CDR3 runs 12 residues. With 8 bases removed from V and 1 base from J, the gap between germline ends came to 8 bases. CDR3 in amino acids: CATGGKNTEAFF. DNA of the CDR3: TGTGCCACCGGAGGGAAGAACACTGAAGCTTTCTTT.

The chain couples TRBV29-1 to TRBJ1-5; no reliable D call. Germline V lookup: CDR1 SQVTM, CDR2 ANQGSEA. The CDR3 has 12 amino acids. The V end lost 4 bases, the J end lost 11 bases, and 15 bases lay between the germline ends. The CDR3: CSVGGGSLAQHF. CDR3 DNA sequence: TGCAGCGTTGGTGGAGGGAGTCTGGCCCAGCATTTT.

The chain employs TRBV11-2 and TRBJ2-7; a weak D match, TRBD2 (5 bases). Trimming stripped 1 base from V and 4 bases from J, with 11 bases between. In germline, CDR1 is SGHAT, CDR2 FQNNGV. The CDR3 sequence is 14 residues long. CDR3 protein: CASSLAAVSYEQYF. The CDR3 DNA reads as TGTGCCAGCAGCTTAGCAGCGGTGTCGTACGAGCAGTACTTC.

The chain recombines TRBV30 with TRBJ2-3, with D possibly being TRBD1 (6 bases). V dropped 0 bases and J dropped 0 bases, with 13 bases sitting between them. This CDR3 has 16 residues. Germline CDR1 reads GTSNPN; CDR2 reads SVGIG (reference sequence). The CDR3 spells CAWSVGQGSSTDTQYF. CDR3 bases: TGTGCCTGGAGTGTTGGTCAGGGGTCAAGCACAGATACGCAGTATTTT.

The chain has TRBV28 and TRBJ2-7; D possibly corresponds to TRBD1 (5 bases). Trimming took off 6 bases at V and 5 bases at J, with 14 bases between the two ends. The length of the CDR3 is 13 residues. Germline V gene sequence: CDR1 MDHEN, CDR2 SYDVKM. CDR3 protein: CASSRQFGNEQYF. As DNA, the CDR3 is TGTGCCAGCAGCCGACAGTTTGGAAACGAGCAGTACTTC.

The chain links TRBV6-5 to TRBJ1-2, with D hard to call. The CDR3 length is 12 residues. The ends were cut back, 4 bases at V and 8 bases at J, with 11 bases in the middle. Germline lookup yields CDR1 MNHEY and CDR2 SVGAGI. DNA for the CDR3: TGTGCCAGCAGTTTCGGACTGGGGGGCTACACCTTC. It yields the protein CASSFGLGGYTF.

The chain joins TRBV19 to TRBJ1-2; no clear D. Trimming took off 1 base at V and 3 bases at J, with 12 bases between the two ends. Germline values: CDR1 LNHDA, CDR2 SQIVND (reference sequence). CDR3 length: 15 amino acids. The DNA of the CDR3 is TGTGCCAGTAGTATAGGGGCAGTATGGGACTATGGCTACACCTTC. Protein product: CASSIGAVWDYGYTF.

V gene TRBV11-2 combines with J gene TRBJ1-1, with D maybe TRBD1 (6 bases). Trimming took 0 bases from V and 0 from J, leaving 8 bases between them. The germline CDR1 and CDR2 sequences are SGHAT and FQNNGV. The CDR3 is made up of 15 amino acids. The CDR3 DNA reads as TGTGCCAGCAGCTTAGAGGACAGAATGAACACTGAAGCTTTCTTT. Amino acids: CASSLEDRMNTEAFF.

The chain links TRBV4-3 to TRBJ2-7, with 9 bases that match TRBD1. Germline CDR1 LGHNA, CDR2 YSLEER. CDR3 size: 16 residues. With V trimmed by 2 bases and J by 5 bases, 10 bases remained unmatched. The CDR3 protein is CASSQTTGTGLNEQYF. CDR3 DNA sequence: TGCGCCAGCAGCCAAACTACCGGGACAGGGCTTAACGAGCAGTACTTC.

The chain has TRBV10-3 and TRBJ2-7; weak D call: TRBD2 (5 bases). Per germline, CDR1 ENHRY and CDR2 SYGVKD. The CDR3 sequence is 13 residues long. Trimming took off 10 bases at V and 3 bases at J, with 16 bases between the two ends. Here the CDR3 reads CATSEGGGYEQYF. CDR3 DNA: TGTGCCACCTCCGAAGGTGGAGGCTACGAGCAGTACTTC.

J is TRBJ2-7 and V is TRBV10-2, with TRBD2 identical over 11 bases. Germline V lookup: CDR1 WSHSY, CDR2 SAAADI. Trimming took 8 bases from V and 4 from J; bases not matched to a gene: 7. CDR3 length equals 14 residues. The CDR3 region is CASGLAGGQYEQYF. Here the CDR3 DNA reads TGCGCCAGCGGGTTAGCGGGAGGGCAGTACGAGCAGTACTTC.